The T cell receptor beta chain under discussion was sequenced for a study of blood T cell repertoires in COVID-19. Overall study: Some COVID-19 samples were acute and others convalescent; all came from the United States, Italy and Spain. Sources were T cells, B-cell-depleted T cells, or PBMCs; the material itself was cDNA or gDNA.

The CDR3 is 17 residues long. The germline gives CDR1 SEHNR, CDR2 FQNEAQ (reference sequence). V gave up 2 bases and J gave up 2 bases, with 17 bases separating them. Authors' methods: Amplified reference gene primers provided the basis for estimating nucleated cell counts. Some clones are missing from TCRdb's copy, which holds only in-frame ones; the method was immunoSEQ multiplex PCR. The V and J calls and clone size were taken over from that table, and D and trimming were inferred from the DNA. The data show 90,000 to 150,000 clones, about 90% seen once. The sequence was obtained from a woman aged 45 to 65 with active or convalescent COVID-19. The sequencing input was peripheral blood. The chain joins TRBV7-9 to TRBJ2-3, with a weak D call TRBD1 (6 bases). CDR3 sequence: CASSLNDRQHFTDTQYF. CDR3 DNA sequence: TGTGCCAGCAGCTTAAACGACAGGCAACATTTCACAGATACGCAGTATTTT.